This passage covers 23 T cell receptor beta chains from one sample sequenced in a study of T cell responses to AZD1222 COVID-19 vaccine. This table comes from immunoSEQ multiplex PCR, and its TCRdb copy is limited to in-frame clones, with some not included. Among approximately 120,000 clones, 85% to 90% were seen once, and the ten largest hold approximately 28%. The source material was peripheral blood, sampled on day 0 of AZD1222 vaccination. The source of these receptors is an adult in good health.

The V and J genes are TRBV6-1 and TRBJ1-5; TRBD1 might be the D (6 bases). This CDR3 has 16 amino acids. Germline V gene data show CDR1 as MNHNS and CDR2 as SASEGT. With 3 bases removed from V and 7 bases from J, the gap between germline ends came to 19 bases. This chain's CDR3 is CASSDRARGARQPQHF. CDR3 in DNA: TGTGCCAGCAGTGACCGGGCGAGGGGGGCTCGGCAGCCCCAGCATTTT.

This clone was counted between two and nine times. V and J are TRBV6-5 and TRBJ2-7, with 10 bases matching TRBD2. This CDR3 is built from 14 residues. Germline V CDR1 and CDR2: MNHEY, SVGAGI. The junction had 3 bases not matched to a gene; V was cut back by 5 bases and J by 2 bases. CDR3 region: CASSLAGEPYEQYF. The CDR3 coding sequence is TGTGCCAGCAGTCTAGCGGGGGAACCCTACGAGCAGTACTTC.

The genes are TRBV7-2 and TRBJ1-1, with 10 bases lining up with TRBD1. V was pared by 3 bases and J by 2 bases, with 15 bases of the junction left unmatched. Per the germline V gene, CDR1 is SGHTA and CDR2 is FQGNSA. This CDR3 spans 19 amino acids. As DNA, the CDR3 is TGTGCCAGCAGCTTCATAGGGGGGCCGACAGGGGGCTTTAACACTGAAGCTTTCTTT. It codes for CASSFIGGPTGGFNTEAFF.

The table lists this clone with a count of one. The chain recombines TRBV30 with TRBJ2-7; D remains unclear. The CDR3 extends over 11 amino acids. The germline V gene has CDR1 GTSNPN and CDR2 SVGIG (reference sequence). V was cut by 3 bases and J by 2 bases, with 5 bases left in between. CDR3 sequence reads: CAWSYTYEQYF. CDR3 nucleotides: TGTGCCTGGAGCTATACCTACGAGCAGTACTTC.

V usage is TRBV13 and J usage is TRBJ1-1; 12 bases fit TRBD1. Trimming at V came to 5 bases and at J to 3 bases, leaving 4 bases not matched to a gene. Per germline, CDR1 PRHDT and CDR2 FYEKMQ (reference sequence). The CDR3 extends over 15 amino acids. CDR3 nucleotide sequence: TGTGCCAGCAGCCGGGACAGGGGGCGGGACACTGAAGCTTTCTTT. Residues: CASSRDRGRDTEAFF.

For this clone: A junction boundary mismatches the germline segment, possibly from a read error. The CDR3 coding sequence is TGTGCCAGCAGTTACTCGCCAGGGAACCCCGGGGAGCTGTTTTTT. This encodes CASSYSPGNPGELFF. The chain couples TRBV6-5 to TRBJ2-2; D may be TRBD1 (5 bases). Per the germline V gene, CDR1 is MNHEY and CDR2 is SVGAGI. The CDR3 consists of 15 residues.

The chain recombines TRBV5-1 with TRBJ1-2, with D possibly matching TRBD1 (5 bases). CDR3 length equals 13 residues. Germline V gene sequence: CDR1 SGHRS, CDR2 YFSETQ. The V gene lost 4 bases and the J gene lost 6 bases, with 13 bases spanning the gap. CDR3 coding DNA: TGCGCCAGCAGCATCCGGGACCGAAATGGCTACACCTTC. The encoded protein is CASSIRDRNGYTF.

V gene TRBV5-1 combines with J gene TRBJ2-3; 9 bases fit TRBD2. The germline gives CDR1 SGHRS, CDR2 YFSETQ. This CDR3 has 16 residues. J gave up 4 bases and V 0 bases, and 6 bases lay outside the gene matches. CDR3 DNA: TGCGCCAGCAGCTTGGGCGGGAGGGCCGAGGCAGATACGCAGTATTTT. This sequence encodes CASSLGGRAEADTQYF.

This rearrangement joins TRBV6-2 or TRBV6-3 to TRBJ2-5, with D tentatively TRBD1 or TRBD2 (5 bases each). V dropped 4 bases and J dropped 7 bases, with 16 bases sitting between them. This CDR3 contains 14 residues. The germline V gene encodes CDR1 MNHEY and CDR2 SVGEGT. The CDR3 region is CASSLPAPRGTQYF. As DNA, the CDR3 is TGTGCCAGCAGTTTACCTGCCCCGAGGGGGACCCAGTACTTC.

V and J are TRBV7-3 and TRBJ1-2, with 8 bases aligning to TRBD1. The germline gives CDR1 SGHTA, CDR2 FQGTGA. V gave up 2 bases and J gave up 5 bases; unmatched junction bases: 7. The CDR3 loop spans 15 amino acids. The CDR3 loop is CASSLFSTGGYGYTF. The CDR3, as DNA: TGTGCCAGCAGCTTATTCAGTACAGGGGGTTATGGCTACACCTTC.

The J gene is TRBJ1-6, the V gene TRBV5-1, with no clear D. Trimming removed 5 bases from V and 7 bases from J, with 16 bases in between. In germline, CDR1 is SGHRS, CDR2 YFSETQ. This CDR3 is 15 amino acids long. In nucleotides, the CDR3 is TGCGCCAGCAGTGCTGCGAGCGAGCGCAATTCACCCCTCCACTTT. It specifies CASSAASERNSPLHF.

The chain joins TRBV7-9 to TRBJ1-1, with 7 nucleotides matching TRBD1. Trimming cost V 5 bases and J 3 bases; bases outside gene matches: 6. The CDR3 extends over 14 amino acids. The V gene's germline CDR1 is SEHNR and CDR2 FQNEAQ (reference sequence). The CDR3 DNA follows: TGTGCCAGCAGCCGGGGGCAGGGGGACACTGAAGCTTTCTTT. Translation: CASSRGQGDTEAFF.

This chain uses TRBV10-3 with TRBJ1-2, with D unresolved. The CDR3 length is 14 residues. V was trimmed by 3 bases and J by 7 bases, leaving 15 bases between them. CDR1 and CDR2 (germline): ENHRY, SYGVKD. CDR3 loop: CAISDSEGAGGYTF. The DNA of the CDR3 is TGTGCCATCAGTGATTCTGAGGGCGCCGGTGGCTACACCTTC.

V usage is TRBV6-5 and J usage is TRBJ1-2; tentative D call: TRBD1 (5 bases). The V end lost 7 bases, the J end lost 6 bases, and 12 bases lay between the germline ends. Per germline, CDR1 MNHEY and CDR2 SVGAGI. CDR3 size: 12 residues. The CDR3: CASTQGWHGYTF. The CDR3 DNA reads TGTGCCAGCACTCAGGGATGGCATGGCTACACCTTC.

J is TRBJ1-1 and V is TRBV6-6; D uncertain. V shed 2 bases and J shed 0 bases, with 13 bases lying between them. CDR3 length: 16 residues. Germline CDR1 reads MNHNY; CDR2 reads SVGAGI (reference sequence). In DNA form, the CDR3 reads TGTGCCAGCAGTTACGGCGGGGTAGGAGTGAACACTGAAGCTTTCTTT. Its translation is CASSYGGVGVNTEAFF.

The CDR3 here is CASSEGLARYSYNEQFF. The CDR3 region has the DNA TGTGCCAGCAGTGAGGGACTAGCGAGATACTCCTACAATGAGCAGTTCTTC. The chain combines TRBV6-4 with TRBJ2-1; 10 nucleotides agree with TRBD2. The CDR3 sequence is 17 residues long. The V gene's germline CDR1 is MRHNA and CDR2 SNTAGT. J gave up 0 bases and V 3 bases, and 5 bases lay outside the gene matches.

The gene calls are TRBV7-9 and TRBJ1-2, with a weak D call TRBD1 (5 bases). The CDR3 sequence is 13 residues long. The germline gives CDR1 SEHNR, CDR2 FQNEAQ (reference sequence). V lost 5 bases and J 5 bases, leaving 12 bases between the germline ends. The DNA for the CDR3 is TGTGCCAGCAGCCGAACGACAGATTATGGCTACACCTTC. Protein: CASSRTTDYGYTF. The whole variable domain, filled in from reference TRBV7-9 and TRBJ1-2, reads DTGVSQNPRHKITKRGQNVTFRCDPISEHNRLYWYRQTLGQGPEFLTYFQNEAQLEKSRLLSDRFSAERPKGSFSTLEIQRTEQGDSAMYLCASSRTTDYGYTFGSGTRLTVV.

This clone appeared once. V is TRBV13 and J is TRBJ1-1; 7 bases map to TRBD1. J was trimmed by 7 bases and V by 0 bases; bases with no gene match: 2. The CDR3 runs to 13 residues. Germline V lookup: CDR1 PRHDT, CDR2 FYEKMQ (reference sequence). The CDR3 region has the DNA TGTGCCAGCAGCTTAGGCAGGGGGGATGAAGCTTTCTTT. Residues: CASSLGRGDEAFF.

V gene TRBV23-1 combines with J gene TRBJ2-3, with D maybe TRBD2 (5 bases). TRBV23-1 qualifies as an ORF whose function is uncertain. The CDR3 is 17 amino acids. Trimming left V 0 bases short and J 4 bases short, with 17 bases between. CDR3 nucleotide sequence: TGCGCCAGCAGTCAATCAACTAGTCTGACCGTTGCAGATACGCAGTATTTT. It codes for CASSQSTSLTVADTQYF.

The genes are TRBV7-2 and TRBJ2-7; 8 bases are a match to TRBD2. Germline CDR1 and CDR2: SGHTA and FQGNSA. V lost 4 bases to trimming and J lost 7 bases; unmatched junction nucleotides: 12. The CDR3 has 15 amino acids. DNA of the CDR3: TGTGCCAGCAGCTCGGTTAGCGGGGCCTCTAGAGAGCAGTACTTC. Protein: CASSSVSGASREQYF.

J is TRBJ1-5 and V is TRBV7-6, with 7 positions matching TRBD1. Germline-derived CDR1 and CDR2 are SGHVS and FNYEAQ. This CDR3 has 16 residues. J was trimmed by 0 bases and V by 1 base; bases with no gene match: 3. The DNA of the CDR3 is TGTGCCAGCAGCTTAGGACAGGGAGGTAGCAATCAGCCCCAGCATTTT. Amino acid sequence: CASSLGQGGSNQPQHF.

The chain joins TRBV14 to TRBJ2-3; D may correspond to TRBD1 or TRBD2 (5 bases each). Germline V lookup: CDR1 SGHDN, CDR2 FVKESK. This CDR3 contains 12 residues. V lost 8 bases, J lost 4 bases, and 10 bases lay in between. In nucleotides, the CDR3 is TGTGCCAGCCGGCAGGGACCAGATACGCAGTATTTT. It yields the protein CASRQGPDTQYF.

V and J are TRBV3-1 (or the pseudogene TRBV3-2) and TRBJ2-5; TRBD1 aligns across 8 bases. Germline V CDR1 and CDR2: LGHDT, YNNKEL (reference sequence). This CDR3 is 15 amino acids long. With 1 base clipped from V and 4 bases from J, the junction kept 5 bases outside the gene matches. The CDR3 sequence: CASSQGPGGRETQYF. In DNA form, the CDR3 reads TGTGCCAGCAGCCAAGGACCAGGGGGCCGAGAGACCCAGTACTTC.